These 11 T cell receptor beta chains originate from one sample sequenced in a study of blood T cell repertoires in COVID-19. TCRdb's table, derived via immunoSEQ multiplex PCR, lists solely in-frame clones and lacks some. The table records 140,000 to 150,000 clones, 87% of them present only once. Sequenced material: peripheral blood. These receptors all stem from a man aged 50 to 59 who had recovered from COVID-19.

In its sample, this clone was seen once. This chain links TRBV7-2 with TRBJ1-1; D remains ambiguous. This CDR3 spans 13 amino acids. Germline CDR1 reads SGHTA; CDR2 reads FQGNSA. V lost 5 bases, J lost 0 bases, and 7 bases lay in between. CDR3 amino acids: CASSPGMNTEAFF. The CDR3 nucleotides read TGTGCCAGCAGCCCGGGAATGAACACTGAAGCTTTCTTT.

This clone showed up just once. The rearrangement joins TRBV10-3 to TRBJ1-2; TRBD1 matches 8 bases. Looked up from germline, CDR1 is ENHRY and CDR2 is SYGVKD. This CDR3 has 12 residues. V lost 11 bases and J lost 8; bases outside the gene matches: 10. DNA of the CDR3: TGTGCCGCGGCCACAGGGGGTTCCGGCTACACCTTC. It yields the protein CAAATGGSGYTF.

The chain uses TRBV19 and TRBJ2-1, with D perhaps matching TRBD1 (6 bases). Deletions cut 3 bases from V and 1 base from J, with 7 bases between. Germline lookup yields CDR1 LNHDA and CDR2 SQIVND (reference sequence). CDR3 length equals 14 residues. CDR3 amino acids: CASSIQGSYNEQFF. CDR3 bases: TGTGCCAGTAGTATTCAGGGGTCCTACAATGAGCAGTTCTTC.

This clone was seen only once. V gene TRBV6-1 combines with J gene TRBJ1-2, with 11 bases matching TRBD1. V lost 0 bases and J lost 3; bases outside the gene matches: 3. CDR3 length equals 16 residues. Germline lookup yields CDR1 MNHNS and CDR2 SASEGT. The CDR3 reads CASSEAGQGADYGYTF. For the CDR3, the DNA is TGTGCCAGCAGTGAAGCCGGACAGGGGGCGGACTATGGCTACACCTTC.

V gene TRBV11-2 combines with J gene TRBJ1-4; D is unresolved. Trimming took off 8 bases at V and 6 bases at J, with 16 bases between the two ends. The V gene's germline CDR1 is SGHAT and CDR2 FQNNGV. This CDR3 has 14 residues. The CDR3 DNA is TGTGCCAGCGCTCCGGTGGGCCGCTATGAAAAACTGTTTTTT. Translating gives CASAPVGRYEKLFF.

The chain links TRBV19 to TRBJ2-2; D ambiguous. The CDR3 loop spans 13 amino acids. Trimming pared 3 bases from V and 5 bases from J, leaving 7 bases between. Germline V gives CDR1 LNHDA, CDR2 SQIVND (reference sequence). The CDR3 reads CASSIPETGELFF. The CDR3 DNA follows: TGTGCCAGTAGTATCCCGGAGACCGGGGAGCTGTTTTTT.

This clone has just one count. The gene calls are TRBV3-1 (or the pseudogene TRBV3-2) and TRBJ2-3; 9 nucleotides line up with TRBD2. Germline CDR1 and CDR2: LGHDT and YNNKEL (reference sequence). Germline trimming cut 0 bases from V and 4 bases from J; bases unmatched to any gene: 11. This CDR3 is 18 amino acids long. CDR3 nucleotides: TGTGCCAGCAGCCAAGAAGGGGTCGCTAGCGGGGACGCAGATACGCAGTATTTT. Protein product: CASSQEGVASGDADTQYF.

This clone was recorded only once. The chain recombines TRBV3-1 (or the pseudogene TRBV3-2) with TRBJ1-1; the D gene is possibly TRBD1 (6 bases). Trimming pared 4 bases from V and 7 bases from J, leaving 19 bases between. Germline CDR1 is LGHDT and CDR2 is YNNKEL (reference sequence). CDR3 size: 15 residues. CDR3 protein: CASSLNRRQANEAFF. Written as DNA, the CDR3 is TGTGCCAGCAGCCTAAACCGGAGACAGGCCAATGAAGCTTTCTTT.

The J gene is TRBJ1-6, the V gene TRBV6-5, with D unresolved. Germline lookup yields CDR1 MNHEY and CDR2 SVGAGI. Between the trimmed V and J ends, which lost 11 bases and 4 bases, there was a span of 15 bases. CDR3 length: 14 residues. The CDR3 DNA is TGTGCCGGCGGCCCGGCAAATTATAATTCACCCCTCCACTTT. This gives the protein CAGGPANYNSPLHF.

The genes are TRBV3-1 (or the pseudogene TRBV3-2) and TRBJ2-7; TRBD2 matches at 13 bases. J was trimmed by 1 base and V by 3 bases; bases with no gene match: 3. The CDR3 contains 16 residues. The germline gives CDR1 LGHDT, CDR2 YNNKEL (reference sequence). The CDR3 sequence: CASSHRLAGGSYEQYF. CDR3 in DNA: TGTGCCAGCAGCCACAGACTAGCGGGGGGATCCTACGAGCAGTACTTC.

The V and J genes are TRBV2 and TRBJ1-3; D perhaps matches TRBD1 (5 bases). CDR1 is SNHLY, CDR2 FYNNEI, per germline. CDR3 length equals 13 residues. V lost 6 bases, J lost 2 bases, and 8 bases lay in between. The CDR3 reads CASSVGPGNTIYF. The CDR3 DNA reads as TGTGCCAGCAGCGTGGGGCCTGGAAACACCATATATTTT.